This T cell receptor (beta chain) was found in a study of blood T cell repertoires in COVID-19. As for the study in general: Researchers got acute and convalescent COVID-19 samples from the United States, Italy and Spain. Nucleic acid was either cDNA or gDNA, and it came from T cells, B-cell-depleted T cells, or PBMCs.

The authors' processing: Reference gene primer amplification gave estimated nucleated cell counts. The data were produced by immunoSEQ multiplex PCR, yet TCRdb's version contains in-frame clones alone and is incomplete. The V and J calls and clone size were taken over from that table, and D and trimming were inferred from the DNA. The sample includes roughly 410,000 clones, roughly 90% of them seen just once. This clonotype was sampled from a man aged 35 to 55 with acute or convalescent COVID-19. Sequenced sample: peripheral blood.

Here the CDR3 DNA reads TGCAGTGCTAGTGCCGGACAGATTTCGCCCGTACAAGAGACCCAGTACTTC. As protein: CSASAGQISPVQETQYF. The chain links TRBV20-1 to TRBJ2-5, with D tentatively TRBD1 (6 bases). The CDR3 totals 17 residues. The germline V gene encodes CDR1 DFQATT and CDR2 SNEGSKA (reference sequence). V lost 3 bases and J 2 bases, leaving 22 bases between the germline ends.